This entry concerns a single T cell receptor beta chain. The entry originates in a study of long-term antiretroviral therapy in people with HIV. immunoSEQ v3.0 was run at survey level. Sequenced by immunoSEQ multiplex PCR; TCRdb stores in-frame clones only, minus some. The data contain around 40,000 clones, about 89% of them seen just once; the ten biggest clones take up approximately 5%. This sequence originates from a woman aged 45-60 years with HIV. The specimen comprised unsorted PBMCs, sampled 0.1 years before starting antiretroviral therapy.

CDR3 in amino acids: CASKWDRDNSPLHF. CDR3 bases: TGTGCCAGCAAGTGGGACAGGGATAATTCACCCCTCCACTTT. The chain combines TRBV25-1 with TRBJ1-6, with 9 bases aligning to TRBD1. Looked up from germline, CDR1 is MGHDK and CDR2 is SYGVNS. The ends lost 7 bases at V and 5 bases at J; junction bases unmatched: 3. The CDR3 extends over 14 amino acids.